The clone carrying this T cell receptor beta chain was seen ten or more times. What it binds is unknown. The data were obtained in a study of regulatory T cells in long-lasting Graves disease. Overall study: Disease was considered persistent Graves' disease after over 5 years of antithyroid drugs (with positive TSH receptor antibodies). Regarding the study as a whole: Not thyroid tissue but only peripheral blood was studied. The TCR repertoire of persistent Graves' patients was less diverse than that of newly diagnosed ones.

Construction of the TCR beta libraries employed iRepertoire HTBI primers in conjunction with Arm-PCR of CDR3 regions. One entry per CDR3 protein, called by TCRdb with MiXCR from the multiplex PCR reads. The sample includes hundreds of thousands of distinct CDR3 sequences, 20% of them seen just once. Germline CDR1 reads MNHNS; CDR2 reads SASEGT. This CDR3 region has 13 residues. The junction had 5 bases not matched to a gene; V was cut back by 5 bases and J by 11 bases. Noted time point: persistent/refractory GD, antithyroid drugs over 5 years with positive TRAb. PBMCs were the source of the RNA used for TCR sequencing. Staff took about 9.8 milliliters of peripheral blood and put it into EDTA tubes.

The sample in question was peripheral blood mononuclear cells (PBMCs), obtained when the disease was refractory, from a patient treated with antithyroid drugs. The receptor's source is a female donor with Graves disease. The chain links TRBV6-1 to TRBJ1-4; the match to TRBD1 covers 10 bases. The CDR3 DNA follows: TGTGCCAGCAGTCTCGGACAGGGGGTTAAACTGTTTTTT. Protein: CASSLGQGVKLFF.